This TCR beta chain was observed in a study of cytomegalovirus exposure and HLA in healthy donors. The CDR3 length is 13 residues. V shed 5 bases and J shed 2 bases, with 9 bases lying between them. Germline values: CDR1 LNHDA, CDR2 SQIVND (reference sequence). Study-wide points: Rare TCR sequences dominated, though some public TCRs recurred in many donors. Donors were assumed by presence/absence analyses to have roughly uniform sequencing depth. When analyzed later, a missense DCLRE1C variant was found to be linked to TCR beta V- and J-gene trimming.

In regard to this clone: The antigen remains unidentified.

Amplification used 60 Vbeta primers and 13 Jbeta primers. Only in-frame clones appear in the TCRdb table, and some are missing; sequencing was by immunoSEQ multiplex PCR. The sample shows fewer than 200,000 clones, over 60% of them seen only once. The sample comprised PBMCs. The clonotype was recovered from a female donor in good health and CMV-seronegative. The chain uses TRBV19 and TRBJ1-1, with D unresolved. CDR3: CASSGQFNTEAFF. CDR3 sequence (DNA): TGTGCCAGTAGTGGGCAATTTAACACTGAAGCTTTCTTT.